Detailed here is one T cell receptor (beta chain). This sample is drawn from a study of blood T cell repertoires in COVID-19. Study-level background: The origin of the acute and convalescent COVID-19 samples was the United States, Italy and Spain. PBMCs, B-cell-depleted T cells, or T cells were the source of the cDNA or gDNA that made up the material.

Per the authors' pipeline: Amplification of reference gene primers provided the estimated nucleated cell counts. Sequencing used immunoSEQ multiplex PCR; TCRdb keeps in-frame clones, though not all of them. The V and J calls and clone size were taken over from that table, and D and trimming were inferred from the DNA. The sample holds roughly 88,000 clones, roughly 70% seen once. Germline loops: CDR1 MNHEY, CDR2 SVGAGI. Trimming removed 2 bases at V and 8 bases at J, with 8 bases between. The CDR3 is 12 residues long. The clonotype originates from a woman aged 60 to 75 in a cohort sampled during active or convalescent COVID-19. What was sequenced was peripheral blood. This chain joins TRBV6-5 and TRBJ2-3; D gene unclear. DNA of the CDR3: TGTGCCAGCAGTTACGTAACGGGTACGCAGTATTTT. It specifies CASSYVTGTQYF.